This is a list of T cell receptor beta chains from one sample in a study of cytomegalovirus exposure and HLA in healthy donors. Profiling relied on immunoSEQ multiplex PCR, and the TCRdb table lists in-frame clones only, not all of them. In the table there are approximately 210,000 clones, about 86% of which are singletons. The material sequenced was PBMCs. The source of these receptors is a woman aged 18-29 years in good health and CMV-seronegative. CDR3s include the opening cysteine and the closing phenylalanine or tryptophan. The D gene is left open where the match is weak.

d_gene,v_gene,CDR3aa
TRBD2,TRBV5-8,CASSEETSGRPKNIQYF
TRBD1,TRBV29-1,CSDGGRTGDEAFF
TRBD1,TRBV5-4,CASSQTGTGSFNEQFF
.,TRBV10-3,CAISESTGGAYEQYF
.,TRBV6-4,CASSDSNAGPAFF
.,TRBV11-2,CASSSSLLRNEQFF
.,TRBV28,CASTRTQGLRLDYGYTF
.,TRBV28,CASSFGGGDQPQHF
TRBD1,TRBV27,CASAGTGSGYTF
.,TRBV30,CAWSAGQNYGYTF